These T cell receptor beta chains were read from a single sample in a study of blood T cell dynamics during melanoma immunotherapy. Sequenced by immunoSEQ multiplex PCR; TCRdb stores in-frame clones only, minus some. The table has under 9,500 clones, more than 75% seen once. Specimen: blood, collected from a patient treated with checkpoint blockade. These receptors were obtained from a human donor with melanoma. Each CDR3 is given with its conserved first and last residue. The D gene is left open where the match is weak.

V gene: TRBV6-1
D gene: NA
J gene: NA
CDR3 protein: CASSEGVSYEQYF

V gene: TRBV6-1
D gene: NA
J gene: TRBJ1-1
CDR3 protein: CASRPRTESEAFF

V gene: TRBV15
D gene: TRBD1
J gene: TRBJ1-5
CDR3 protein: CATSRDKGGRQPQHF

V gene: TRBV6-6
D gene: TRBD1
J gene: TRBJ2-6
CDR3 protein: CASTSQGAGGANVLTF

V gene: TRBV19
D gene: TRBD2
J gene: TRBJ2-1
CDR3 protein: CASSISSVAGGHEQFF

V gene: TRBV18
D gene: NA
J gene: TRBJ2-2
CDR3 protein: CASSPPSTVNTGELFF

V gene: TRBV2
D gene: NA
J gene: TRBJ1-4
CDR3 protein: CASSDITSTNEKLFF

V gene: TRBV19
D gene: NA
J gene: TRBJ2-3
CDR3 protein: CASSIRRGADTQYF

V gene: TRBV29-1
D gene: NA
J gene: TRBJ1-2
CDR3 protein: CSVVTLRRDGYFTGYTF

V gene: TRBV15
D gene: NA
J gene: TRBJ1-3
CDR3 protein: CATSREPGSSGNTIYF

V gene: TRBV5-6
D gene: NA
J gene: TRBJ2-1
CDR3 protein: CASSLRRVSSYNEQFF

V gene: TRBV28
D gene: NA
J gene: TRBJ1-2
CDR3 protein: CASTPGTSNYGYTF

V gene: TRBV30
D gene: NA
J gene: TRBJ1-6
CDR3 protein: CAWSLGANSPLHF

V gene: TRBV2
D gene: NA
J gene: TRBJ1-2
CDR3 protein: CASSDSAGYGYTF

V gene: TRBV7-9
D gene: NA
J gene: TRBJ1-3
CDR3 protein: CASSFDWNSGNTIYF

V gene: TRBV5-4
D gene: NA
J gene: TRBJ1-1
CDR3 protein: CASSLRGEAFF

V gene: TRBV30
D gene: NA
J gene: TRBJ2-4
CDR3 protein: CAWSEDRLAKNIQYF

V gene: TRBV6-1
D gene: NA
J gene: TRBJ1-2
CDR3 protein: CASSRDTMNYGYTF

V gene: TRBV6-1
D gene: TRBD1
J gene: TRBJ2-7
CDR3 protein: CASRLGGTGDYEQYF

V gene: TRBV4-1
D gene: TRBD1
J gene: TRBJ1-2
CDR3 protein: CASSPQGAYGYTF

V gene: TRBV5-4
D gene: NA
J gene: TRBJ1-1
CDR3 protein: CASSLPRRGSTEAFF

V gene: TRBV6-1
D gene: NA
J gene: TRBJ1-2
CDR3 protein: CASSEVGFGYTF